This T cell receptor (beta chain) was profiled in a study of cytomegalovirus exposure and HLA in healthy donors. With respect to this clone: The antigen remains undetermined.

Study conclusions and caveats: Reports indicated that the classifier achieved high specificity and sensitivity in diagnosing cytomegalovirus status. HLA allele associations emerged for 15,000 to 20,000 TCR beta sequences in a later analysis, at 0.05 false discovery rate. In a later analysis, across HLA loci, associated TCR counts were highest for DRB1, lowest for HLA-C.

A multiplex PCR was run with 60 Vbeta primers and 13 Jbeta primers. Using immunoSEQ multiplex PCR, the repertoire was profiled, and TCRdb retains in-frame clones only, with some absent. The repertoire holds 250,000 to 350,000 clones, 75% to 90% seen once, with around 4.2% in the top ten. Everyone who donated was a healthy bone marrow donor. The length of the CDR3 is 13 residues. V was cut by 3 bases and J by 6 bases, with 9 bases left in between. CDR1 is LNHDA, CDR2 SQIVND, per germline (reference sequence). This sequence was found in a man in his forties or fifties in good health and CMV-seropositive. Sequenced material: PBMCs. This chain joins TRBV19 and TRBJ2-1, with D possibly being TRBD2 (5 bases). The chain's CDR3 is CASSMLASNEQFF. CDR3 sequence (DNA): TGTGCCAGTAGTATGCTAGCTAGCAATGAGCAGTTCTTC.